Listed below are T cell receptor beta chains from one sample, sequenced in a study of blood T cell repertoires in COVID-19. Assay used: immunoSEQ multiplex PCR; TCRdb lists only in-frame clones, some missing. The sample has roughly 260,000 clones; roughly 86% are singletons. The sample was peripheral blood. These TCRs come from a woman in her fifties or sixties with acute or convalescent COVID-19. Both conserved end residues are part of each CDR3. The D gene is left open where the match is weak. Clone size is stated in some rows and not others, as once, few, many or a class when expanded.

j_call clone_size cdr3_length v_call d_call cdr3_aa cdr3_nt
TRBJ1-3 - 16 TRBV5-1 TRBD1 CASSLVQGVGGNTIYF TGCGCCAGCAGCTTGGTTCAGGGGGTCGGGGGAAACACCATATATTTT
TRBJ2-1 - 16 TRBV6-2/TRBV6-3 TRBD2 CASSFQLAGVYNEQFF TGTGCCAGCAGTTTCCAACTAGCGGGAGTCTACAATGAGCAGTTCTTC
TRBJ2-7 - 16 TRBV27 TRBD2 CASSLRPSGRSYEQYF TGTGCCAGCAGTTTACGACCTAGCGGGAGGTCCTACGAGCAGTACTTC
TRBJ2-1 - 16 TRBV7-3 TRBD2 CASSSLAGGRRNEQFF TGTGCCAGCAGCTCCTTAGCGGGAGGGCGGCGCAATGAGCAGTTCTTC
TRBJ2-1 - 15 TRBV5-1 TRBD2 CASSQIAGGLNEQFF TGCGCCAGCAGCCAAATAGCGGGAGGGTTGAATGAGCAGTTCTTC
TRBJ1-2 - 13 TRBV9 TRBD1 CASSPDRVYGYTF TGTGCCAGCAGCCCGGACAGGGTTTATGGCTACACCTTC
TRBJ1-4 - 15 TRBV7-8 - CASSLARAELEKLFF TGTGCCAGCAGCTTAGCGCGGGCTGAGCTAGAAAAACTGTTTTTT
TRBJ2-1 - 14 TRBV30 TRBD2 CAWRASGTYNEQFF TGTGCCTGGAGAGCTAGCGGGACCTACAATGAGCAGTTCTTC
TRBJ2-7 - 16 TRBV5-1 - CASSPTGSSVVYEQYF TGCGCCAGCAGCCCAACGGGATCATCGGTGGTCTACGAGCAGTACTTC
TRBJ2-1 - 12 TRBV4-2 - CASSPTVNEQFF TGTGCCAGCAGCCCAACGGTCAATGAGCAGTTCTTC
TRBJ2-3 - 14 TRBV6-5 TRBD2 CASTGTSVQDTQYF TGTGCCAGTACCGGGACTAGCGTCCAAGATACGCAGTATTTT
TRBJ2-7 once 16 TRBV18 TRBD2 CASSPPGLADNYEQYF TGTGCCAGCTCACCACCGGGACTAGCGGATAACTACGAGCAGTACTTC
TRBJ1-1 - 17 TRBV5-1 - CASSLGTTWDRYTEAFF TGCGCCAGCAGCTTGGGGACTACATGGGATCGGTACACTGAAGCTTTCTTT
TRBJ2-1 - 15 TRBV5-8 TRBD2 CASSFFTSGSNEQFF TGTGCCAGCAGCTTCTTTACTAGCGGGAGTAATGAGCAGTTCTTC
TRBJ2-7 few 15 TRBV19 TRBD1 CASRLTGGVLYEQYF TGTGCCAGTAGGCTGACAGGGGGCGTTCTCTACGAGCAGTACTTC
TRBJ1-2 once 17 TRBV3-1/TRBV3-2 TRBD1 CASSHLSSGTGGDGYTF TGTGCCAGCAGCCATCTCTCGTCCGGGACAGGGGGCGATGGCTACACCTTC
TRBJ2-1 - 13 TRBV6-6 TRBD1 CASTPTGDNEQFF TGTGCCAGCACCCCCACAGGGGACAATGAGCAGTTCTTC
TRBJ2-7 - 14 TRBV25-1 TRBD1 CASRRGTGSYEQYF TGTGCCAGCAGGAGGGGGACAGGCTCCTACGAGCAGTACTTC
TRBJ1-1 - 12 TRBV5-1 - CASSVQGTEAFF TGCGCCAGCAGCGTCCAGGGCACTGAAGCTTTCTTT
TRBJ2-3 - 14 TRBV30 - CAWSVGGSTDTQYF TGTGCCTGGAGTGTAGGGGGATCCACAGATACGCAGTATTTT
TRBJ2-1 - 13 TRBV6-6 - CASSPGTPNEQFF TGTGCCAGCAGCCCCGGGACTCCCAATGAGCAGTTCTTC
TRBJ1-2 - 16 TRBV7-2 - CASSSPFGGGPRGYTF TGTGCCAGCAGCTCACCCTTCGGAGGAGGGCCCCGTGGCTACACCTTC
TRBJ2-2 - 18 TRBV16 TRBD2 CASSQSAYSGRGTGELFF TGTGCCAGCAGCCAATCTGCTTATAGCGGGAGAGGGACCGGGGAGCTGTTTTTT
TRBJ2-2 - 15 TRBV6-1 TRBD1 CASKRDRGGTGELFF TGTGCCAGCAAGCGGGACAGGGGAGGGACCGGGGAGCTGTTTTTT